The clone carrying this T cell receptor beta chain was detected many times. Its antigen is undetermined. This sample stems from a study of beta chain features in type 1 diabetes. Study results and limitations: Naive, central memory and Treg TCRB repertoires appeared more alike in patients than in healthy donors.

This CDR3 contains 11 residues. V was cut by 4 bases and J by 8 bases, with 6 bases left in between. Germline-derived CDR1 and CDR2 are ENHRY and SYGVKD. It was one heparinised blood draw, averaging about 110 mL, that each donor gave. Sorted populations all had greater than 98% purity. Every bit of the isolated RNA underwent reverse transcription, so sequencing read expressed TCRB transcripts. Sequenced by immunoSEQ multiplex PCR; TCRdb stores in-frame clones only, minus some. The sample yields hundreds of thousands of clones, around a sixth seen once. The receptor was derived from a woman aged 18-29 years in good health. The genes are TRBV10-3 and TRBJ2-1; D remains unclear. Sequenced sample: naive CD4+ T cells from blood. CDR3 in amino acids: CAISVYDEQFF. The DNA of the CDR3 is TGTGCCATCAGTGTGTACGATGAGCAGTTCTTC.